This TCR beta chain was sequenced in a study of blood T cell repertoires in COVID-19. V shed 10 bases and J 5 bases; nucleotides not matched to a gene: 13. Germline V gene sequence: CDR1 LNHDA, CDR2 SQIVND (reference sequence). This CDR3 is built from 15 residues. Only in-frame clones appear in the TCRdb table, and some are missing; sequencing was by immunoSEQ multiplex PCR. The sample comprises thousands of clones, 80% to 90% of which are singletons, and about 4.7% rests with the top ten. What was sequenced was peripheral blood. This chain uses TRBV19 with TRBJ2-3, with 9 nucleotides matching TRBD2. The clonotype comes from a man aged 80 or over with active COVID-19. DNA for the CDR3: TGTGCCACTCGGCGGGTAGCGGGAGTTGAAGATACGCAGTATTTT. Its protein is CATRRVAGVEDTQYF.